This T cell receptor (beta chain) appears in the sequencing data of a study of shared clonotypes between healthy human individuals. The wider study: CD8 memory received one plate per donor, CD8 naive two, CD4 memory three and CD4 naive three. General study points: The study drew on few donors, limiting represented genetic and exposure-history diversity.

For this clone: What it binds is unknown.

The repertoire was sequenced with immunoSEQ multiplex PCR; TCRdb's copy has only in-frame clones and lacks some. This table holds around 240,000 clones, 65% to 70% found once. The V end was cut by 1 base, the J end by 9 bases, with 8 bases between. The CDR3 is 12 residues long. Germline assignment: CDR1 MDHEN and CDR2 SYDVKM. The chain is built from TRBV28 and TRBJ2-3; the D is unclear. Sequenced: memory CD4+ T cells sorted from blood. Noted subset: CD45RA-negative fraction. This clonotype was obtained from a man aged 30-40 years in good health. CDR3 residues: CASSLSGKTQYF. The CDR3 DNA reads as TGTGCCAGCAGTTTATCGGGCAAGACGCAGTATTTT.